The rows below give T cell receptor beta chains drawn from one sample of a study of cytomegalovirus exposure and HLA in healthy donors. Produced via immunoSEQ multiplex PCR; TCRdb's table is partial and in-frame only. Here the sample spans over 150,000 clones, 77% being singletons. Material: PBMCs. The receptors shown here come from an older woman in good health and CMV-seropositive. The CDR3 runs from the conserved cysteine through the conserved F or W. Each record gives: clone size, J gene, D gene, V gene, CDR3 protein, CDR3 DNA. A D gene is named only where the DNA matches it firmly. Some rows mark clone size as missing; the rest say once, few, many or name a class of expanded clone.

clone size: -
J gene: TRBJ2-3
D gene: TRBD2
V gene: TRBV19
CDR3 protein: CASDRGGFGNTDTQYF
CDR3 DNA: TGTGCCAGTGACCGCGGGGGGTTCGGAAACACAGATACGCAGTATTTT

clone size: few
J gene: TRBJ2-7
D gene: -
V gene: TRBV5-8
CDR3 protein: CASSLAAGFYEQYF
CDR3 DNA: TGTGCCAGCAGCTTGGCCGCGGGCTTCTACGAGCAGTACTTC

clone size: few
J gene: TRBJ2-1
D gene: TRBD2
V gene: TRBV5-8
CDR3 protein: CASSLKLAGGSEQFF
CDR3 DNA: TGTGCCAGCAGCTTGAAGCTAGCGGGGGGGAGTGAGCAGTTCTTC

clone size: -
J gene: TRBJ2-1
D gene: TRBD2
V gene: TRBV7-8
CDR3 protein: CASSQLRSGSSQNEQFF
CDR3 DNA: TGTGCCAGCAGCCAATTACGGAGCGGGAGTAGCCAGAATGAGCAGTTCTTC

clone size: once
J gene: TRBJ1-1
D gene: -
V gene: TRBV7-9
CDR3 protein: CASSFGQPMNTEAFF
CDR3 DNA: TGTGCCAGCAGCTTTGGACAGCCCATGAACACTGAAGCTTTCTTT

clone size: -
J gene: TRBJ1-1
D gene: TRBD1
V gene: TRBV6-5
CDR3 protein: CASTGQGNTEAFF
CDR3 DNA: TGTGCCAGCACCGGACAGGGAAACACTGAAGCTTTCTTT

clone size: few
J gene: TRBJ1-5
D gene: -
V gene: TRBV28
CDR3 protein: CASTLGAGGNQPQHF
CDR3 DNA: TGTGCCAGCACCCTGGGTGCGGGGGGCAATCAGCCCCAGCATTTT

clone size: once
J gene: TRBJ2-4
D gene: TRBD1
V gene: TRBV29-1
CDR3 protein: CSVSDRGGKNSQYF
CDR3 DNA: TGCAGCGTTTCAGACAGGGGGGGCAAAAACAGTCAGTACTTC

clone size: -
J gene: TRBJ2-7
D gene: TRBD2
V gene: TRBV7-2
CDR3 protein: CASSPGLAGGYEQYF
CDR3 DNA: TGTGCCAGCAGCCCGGGACTAGCGGGGGGGTACGAGCAGTACTTC

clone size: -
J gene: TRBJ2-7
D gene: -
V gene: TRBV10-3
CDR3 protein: CAISSSSYEQYF
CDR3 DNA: TGTGCCATCAGTTCTAGCTCCTACGAGCAGTACTTC

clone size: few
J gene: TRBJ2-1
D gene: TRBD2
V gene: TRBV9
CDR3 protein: CASSVDGRALNEQFF
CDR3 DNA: TGTGCCAGCAGCGTAGACGGGAGGGCCCTCAATGAGCAGTTCTTC

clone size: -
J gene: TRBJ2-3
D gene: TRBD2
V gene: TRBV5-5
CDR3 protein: CASSATSGGRTITDTQYF
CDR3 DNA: TGTGCCAGCAGCGCTACTAGCGGGGGGCGTACTATTACAGATACGCAGTATTTT

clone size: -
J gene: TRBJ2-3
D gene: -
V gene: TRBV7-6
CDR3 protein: CASSFVAQPTDTQYF
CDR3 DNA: TGTGCCAGCAGCTTCGTCGCACAGCCCACAGATACGCAGTATTTT

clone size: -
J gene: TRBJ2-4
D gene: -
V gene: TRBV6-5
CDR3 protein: CASTDLTKNSQYF
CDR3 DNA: TGTGCCAGTACAGACCTTACCAAAAACAGTCAGTACTTC

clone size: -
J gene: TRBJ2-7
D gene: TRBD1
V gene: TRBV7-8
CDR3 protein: CASSFRDRDYEQYF
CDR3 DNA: TGTGCCAGCAGCTTCCGGGACAGGGACTACGAGCAGTACTTC

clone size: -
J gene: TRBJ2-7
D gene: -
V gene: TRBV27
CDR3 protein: CASSLLQGVYEQYF
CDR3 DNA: TGTGCCAGCAGTTTATTACAGGGTGTCTACGAGCAGTACTTC

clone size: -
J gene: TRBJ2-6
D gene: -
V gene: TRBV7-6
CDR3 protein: CASSLIGVGANVLTF
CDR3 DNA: TGTGCCAGCAGCTTGATCGGGGTTGGGGCCAACGTCCTGACTTTC

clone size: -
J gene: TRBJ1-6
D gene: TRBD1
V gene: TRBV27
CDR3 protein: CASSLRTGGNSPLHF
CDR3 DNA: TGTGCCAGCAGTTTACGGACAGGGGGCAACTCACCCCTCCACTTT

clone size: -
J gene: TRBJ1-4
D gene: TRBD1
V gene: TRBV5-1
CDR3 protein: CASSPAGQLNEKLFF
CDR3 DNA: TGCGCCAGCAGCCCTGCGGGACAGCTAAATGAAAAACTGTTTTTT

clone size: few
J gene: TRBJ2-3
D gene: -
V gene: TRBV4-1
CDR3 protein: CASSQSVWTQYF
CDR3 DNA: TGCGCCAGCAGCCAGTCGGTCTGGACGCAGTATTTT

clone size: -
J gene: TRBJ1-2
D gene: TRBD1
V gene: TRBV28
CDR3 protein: CASSRTGNFYGYTF
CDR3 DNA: TGTGCCAGCAGTAGGACAGGGAACTTTTATGGCTACACCTTC

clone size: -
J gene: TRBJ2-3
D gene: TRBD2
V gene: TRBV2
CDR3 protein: CASSEVGRGFSTDTQYF
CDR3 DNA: TGTGCCAGCAGTGAAGTGGGGCGGGGGTTTAGCACAGATACGCAGTATTTT

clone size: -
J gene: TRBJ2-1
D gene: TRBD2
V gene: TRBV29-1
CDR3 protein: CSVEDNWQRGSDDEQFF
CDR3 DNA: TGCAGCGTTGAAGATAATTGGCAGCGCGGGAGTGACGATGAGCAGTTCTTC

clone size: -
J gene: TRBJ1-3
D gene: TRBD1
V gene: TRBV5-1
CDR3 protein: CASSRDSGNTIYF
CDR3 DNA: TGCGCCAGCAGCAGGGACAGCGGAAACACCATATATTTT

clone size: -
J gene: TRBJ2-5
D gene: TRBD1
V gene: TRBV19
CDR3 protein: CASSPTGIQETQYF
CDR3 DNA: TGTGCCAGTAGTCCGACAGGGATACAAGAGACCCAGTACTTC

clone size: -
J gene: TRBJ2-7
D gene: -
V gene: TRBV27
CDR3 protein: CASSPFTGPSTYEQYF
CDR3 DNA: TGTGCCAGCAGTCCATTCACAGGGCCTTCCACTTACGAGCAGTACTTC

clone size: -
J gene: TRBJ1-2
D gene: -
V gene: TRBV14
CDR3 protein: CASSRDPVLGAGSAGYTF
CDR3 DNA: TGTGCCAGCAGCCGAGACCCGGTTTTGGGGGCCGGATCGGCTGGCTACACCTTC

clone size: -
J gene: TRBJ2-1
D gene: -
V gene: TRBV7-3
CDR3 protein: CASSLDGSKVNEQFF
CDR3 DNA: TGTGCCAGCAGCTTAGATGGTAGCAAGGTCAATGAGCAGTTCTTC

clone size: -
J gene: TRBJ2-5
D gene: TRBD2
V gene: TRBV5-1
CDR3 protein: CASSLARLAEHQETQYF
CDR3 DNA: TGCGCCAGCAGCTTGGCCAGACTAGCGGAACACCAAGAGACCCAGTACTTC

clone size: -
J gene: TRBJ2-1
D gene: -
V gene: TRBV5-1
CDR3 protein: CASSLSSVAYNEQFF
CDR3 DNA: TGCGCCAGCAGCTTGAGTAGCGTGGCCTACAATGAGCAGTTCTTC

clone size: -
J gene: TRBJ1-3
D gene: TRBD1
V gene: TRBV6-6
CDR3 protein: CASRPMTGAGNTIYF
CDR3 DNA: TGTGCCAGCAGACCTATGACAGGGGCTGGAAACACCATATATTTT

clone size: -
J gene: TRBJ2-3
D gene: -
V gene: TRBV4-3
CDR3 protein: CASSQEPRASTDTQYF
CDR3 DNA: TGCGCCAGCAGCCAAGAGCCTCGAGCGAGCACAGATACGCAGTATTTT

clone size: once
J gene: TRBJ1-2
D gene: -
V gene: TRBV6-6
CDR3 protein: CASSYSRANYGYTF
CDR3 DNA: TGTGCCAGCAGTTACTCGCGGGCCAACTATGGCTACACCTTC

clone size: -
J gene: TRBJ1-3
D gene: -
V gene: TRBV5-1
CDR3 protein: CASSLAVSGNTIYF
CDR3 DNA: TGCGCCAGCAGCTTGGCTGTTTCTGGAAACACCATATATTTT

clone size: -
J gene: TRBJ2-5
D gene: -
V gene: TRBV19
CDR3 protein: CASSRLEETQYF
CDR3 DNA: TGTGCCAGTAGTAGGCTGGAAGAGACCCAGTACTTC

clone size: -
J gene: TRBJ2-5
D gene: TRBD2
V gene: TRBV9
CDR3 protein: CASSVKREGQQETQYF
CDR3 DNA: TGTGCCAGCAGCGTGAAGCGGGAGGGCCAACAAGAGACCCAGTACTTC

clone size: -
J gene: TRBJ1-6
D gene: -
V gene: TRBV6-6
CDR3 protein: CASSYGGEYSPLHF
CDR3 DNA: TGTGCCAGCAGTTATGGAGGGGAATATTCACCCCTCCACTTT

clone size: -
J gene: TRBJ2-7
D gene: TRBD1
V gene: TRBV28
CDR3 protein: CASSPPDRGREQYF
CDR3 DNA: TGTGCCAGCAGTCCCCCGGACAGGGGGCGGGAGCAGTACTTC

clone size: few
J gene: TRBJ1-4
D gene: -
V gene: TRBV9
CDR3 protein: CASSSKTGSNEKLFF
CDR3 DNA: TGTGCCAGCAGCTCGAAGACAGGCTCTAATGAAAAACTGTTTTTT

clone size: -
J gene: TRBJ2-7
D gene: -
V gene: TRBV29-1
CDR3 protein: CSVVGGPTYEQYF
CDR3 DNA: TGCAGCGTTGTTGGGGGCCCCACCTACGAGCAGTACTTC

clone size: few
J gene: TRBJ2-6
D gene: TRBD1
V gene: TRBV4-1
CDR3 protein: CASSLEPTGTGRSGANGLTF
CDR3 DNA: TGCGCCAGCAGCCTCGAACCCACCGGGACAGGTCGCTCTGGGGCCAACGGCCTGACTTTC

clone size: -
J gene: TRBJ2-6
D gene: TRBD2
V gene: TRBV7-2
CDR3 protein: CASSLAVAGAGANVLTF
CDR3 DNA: TGTGCCAGCAGCTTAGCGGTGGCGGGAGCAGGGGCCAACGTCCTGACTTTC

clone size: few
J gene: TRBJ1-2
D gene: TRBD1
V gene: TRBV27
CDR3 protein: CASTPTDRVRYGYTF
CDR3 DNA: TGTGCCAGCACCCCGACTGACAGGGTGCGGTATGGCTACACCTTC

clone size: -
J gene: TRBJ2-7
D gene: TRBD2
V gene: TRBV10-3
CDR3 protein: CAISATSGSYEQYF
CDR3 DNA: TGTGCCATCAGTGCGACTAGCGGGTCCTACGAGCAGTACTTC

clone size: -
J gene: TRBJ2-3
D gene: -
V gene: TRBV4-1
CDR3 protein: CASSLSVGDTQYF
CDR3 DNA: TGCGCCAGCAGCCTGAGCGTGGGAGATACGCAGTATTTT

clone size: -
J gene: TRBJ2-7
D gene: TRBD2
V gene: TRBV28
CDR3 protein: CASSSPGGPSSYEQYF
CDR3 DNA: TGTGCCAGCAGTTCCCCGGGGGGGCCAAGCTCCTACGAGCAGTACTTC

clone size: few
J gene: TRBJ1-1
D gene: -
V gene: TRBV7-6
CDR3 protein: CASSLEWGAEAFF
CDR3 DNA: TGTGCCAGCAGCTTAGAATGGGGCGCTGAAGCTTTCTTT

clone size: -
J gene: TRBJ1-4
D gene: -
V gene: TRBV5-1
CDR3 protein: CASTPASGGRGEKLFF
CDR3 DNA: TGCGCCAGCACCCCAGCTTCGGGGGGCCGAGGGGAAAAACTGTTTTTT